The next 7 T cell receptor beta chains were all read from a single sample in a study of blood T cell repertoires in COVID-19. TCRdb keeps only in-frame clones here, not all; method: immunoSEQ multiplex PCR. The table includes about 150,000 clones, about 80% detected once. The sequenced material came from peripheral blood. Receptors were obtained from a human donor in a cohort sampled during active COVID-19.

The chain combines TRBV27 with TRBJ1-2; D gene unclear. Trimming took off 0 bases at V and 0 bases at J, with 8 bases between the two ends. The CDR3 is 15 residues long. In germline, CDR1 is MNHEY, CDR2 SMNVEV (reference sequence). This CDR3 is CASSLSAGANYGYTF. The CDR3 DNA reads as TGTGCCAGCAGTTTATCGGCGGGAGCTAACTATGGCTACACCTTC.

The rearrangement links TRBV4-3 to TRBJ1-3, with D unclear. V lost 2 bases to trimming and J lost 4 bases, with 6 bases between them. CDR1 is LGHNA and CDR2 is YSLEER in the germline V gene. The CDR3 runs 13 residues. This CDR3 is CASSQTVGNTIYF. The CDR3 nucleotides are TGCGCCAGCAGCCAAACAGTCGGAAACACCATATATTTT.

The V gene is TRBV6-2 or TRBV6-3, the J gene TRBJ2-1, with D hard to call. This CDR3 spans 11 amino acids. CDR1 is MNHEY, CDR2 SVGEGT, per germline. V was cut by 4 bases and J by 10 bases, with 8 bases left in between. This chain's CDR3 is CASSFAREQFF. The CDR3 DNA reads as TGTGCCAGCAGTTTCGCTAGAGAGCAGTTCTTC.

V and J are TRBV9 and TRBJ1-1; a possible D gene is TRBD1 (5 bases). The CDR3 is 13 residues long. The germline CDR1 and CDR2 sequences are SGDLS and YYNGEE. V was trimmed by 3 bases and J by 2 bases, leaving 8 bases between them. The DNA for the CDR3 is TGTGCCAGCAGCGAGACAGCTAACACTGAAGCTTTCTTT. It is translated as CASSETANTEAFF. Full variable domain (rest looked up from reference TRBV9 and TRBJ1-1): DSGVTQTPKHLITATGQRVTLRCSPRSGDLSVYWYQQSLDQGLQFLIQYYNGEERAKGNILERFSAQQFPDLHSELNLSSLELGDSALYFCASSETANTEAFFGQGTRLTVV.

This chain uses TRBV16 with TRBJ1-2; D is undetermined. The CDR3 is 15 amino acids. Germline V lookup: CDR1 KGHSY, CDR2 FQNENV. V lost 1 base, J lost 7 bases, and 16 bases lay in between. The CDR3 region has the DNA TGTGCCAGCAGCCAATATGGACTCCAGACTCGTGGCTACACCTTC. Encoded protein: CASSQYGLQTRGYTF.

J is TRBJ1-2 and V is TRBV29-1, with a possible D match to TRBD1 (5 bases). Trimming took off 3 bases at V and 8 bases at J, with 16 bases between the two ends. This CDR3 has 13 residues. Per germline, CDR1 SQVTM and CDR2 ANQGSEA. CDR3 bases: TGCAGCGTTGACCTGGGACCGGGAGGCGGCTACACCTTC. Amino acid sequence: CSVDLGPGGGYTF.

This sequence joins TRBV6-1 and TRBJ2-2; 7 bases line up with TRBD1. CDR3 length: 13 residues. The germline V gene has CDR1 MNHNS and CDR2 SASEGT. V was clipped by 3 bases and J by 9 bases; unmatched bases: 4. CDR3 residues: CASSDNRGRELFF. The CDR3 nucleotides are TGTGCCAGCAGTGATAACAGGGGCCGGGAGCTGTTTTTT.